The clone carrying this TCR beta chain was recorded a few times. Germline and junction disagree at one end, which may indicate a read error. The data derive from a study of T cells in Graves' hyperthyroidism and ophthalmopathy. The wider study: Peripheral blood was obtained at initial diagnosis, preceding any treatment.

TCR beta CDR3 sequences were amplified from RNA transcripts. The study used the HTBI primer set for a first-round RT-PCR of the TCR CDR3. MiXCR, applied by TCRdb to the multiplex PCR reads, yields one record per CDR3 protein. The data hold over 500,000 distinct CDR3 sequences, with 17% observed a single time. CDR3 length: 14 amino acids. Material for sequencing was blood. The rearrangement links TRBV12-3 or TRBV12-4 to TRBJ1-1; D is unclear. The TCR sequence derives from a woman aged 18-29 years with Graves' ophthalmopathy. As DNA, the CDR3 is TGTGCCAGCAGTTTTGGGGATCTGAACGCTGAAGCTTTCTTT. This encodes CASSFGDLNAEAFF.